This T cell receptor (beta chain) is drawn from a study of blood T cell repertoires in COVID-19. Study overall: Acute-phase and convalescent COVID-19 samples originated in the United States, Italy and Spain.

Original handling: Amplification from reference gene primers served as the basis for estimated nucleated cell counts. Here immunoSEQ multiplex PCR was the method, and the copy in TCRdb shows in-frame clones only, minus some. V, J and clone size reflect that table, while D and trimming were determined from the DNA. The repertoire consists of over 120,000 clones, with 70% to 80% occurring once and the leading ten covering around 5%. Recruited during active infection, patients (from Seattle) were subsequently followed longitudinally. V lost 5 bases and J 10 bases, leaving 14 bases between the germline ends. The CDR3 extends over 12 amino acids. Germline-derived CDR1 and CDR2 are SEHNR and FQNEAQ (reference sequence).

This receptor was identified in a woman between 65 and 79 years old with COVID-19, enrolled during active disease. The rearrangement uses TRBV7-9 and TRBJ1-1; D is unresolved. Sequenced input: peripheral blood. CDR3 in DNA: TGTGCCAGCAGCCGAGAGGGCCGGGGAGCTTTCTTT. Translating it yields CASSREGRGAFF.